The 7 T cell receptor beta chains below all came from one sample that was sequenced in a study of blood T cell repertoires in COVID-19. Assay used: immunoSEQ multiplex PCR; TCRdb lists only in-frame clones, some missing. The sample includes 15,000 to 20,000 clones, 70% to 85% of them seen just once. Material for sequencing was peripheral blood. These TCRs come from a human donor in a cohort sampled during active COVID-19.

The chain carries TRBV6-1 and TRBJ2-6, with D unresolved. There are 15 residues in the CDR3. CDR1 and CDR2 (germline): MNHNS, SASEGT. The germline V and J ends were trimmed by 3 bases and 0 bases, with 6 bases remaining between them. CDR3 sequence reads: CASSDRPSGANVLTF. As DNA, the CDR3 is TGTGCCAGCAGTGACAGGCCCTCTGGGGCCAACGTCCTGACTTTC.

This chain links TRBV19 with TRBJ1-5, with D possibly matching TRBD1 (6 bases). Trimming stripped 7 bases from V and 1 base from J, with 11 bases between. Germline values: CDR1 LNHDA, CDR2 SQIVND (reference sequence). The CDR3 runs to 14 residues. CDR3 coding DNA: TGTGCCAGTAAAAGGGGGTCAAGCAATCAGCCCCAGCATTTT. Protein: CASKRGSSNQPQHF.

The chain has TRBV5-4 and TRBJ2-1; tentative D call: TRBD1 (6 bases). V gave up 2 bases and J gave up 8 bases, with 17 bases separating them. Per the germline V gene, CDR1 is SGHNT and CDR2 is YYREEE (reference sequence). The CDR3 length is 15 residues. The CDR3 DNA follows: TGTGCCAGCAGCTTCGGGACAACTCCGAGGGATGAGCAGTTCTTC. Protein product: CASSFGTTPRDEQFF. Full variable domain (outside the CDR3, taken from reference TRBV5-4 and TRBJ2-1): ETGVTQSPTHLIKTRGQQVTLRCSSQSGHNTVSWYQQALGQGPQFIFQYYREEENGRGNFPPRFSGLQFPNYSSELNVNALELDDSALYLCASSFGTTPRDEQFFGPGTRLTVL.

The chain recombines TRBV4-3 with TRBJ2-7; 10 nucleotides align to TRBD2. CDR1 is LGHNA, CDR2 YSLEER, per germline. V was pared by 3 bases and J by 3 bases, with 8 bases of the junction left unmatched. This CDR3 spans 16 amino acids. The CDR3 here is CASSQTLAGESYEQYF. For the CDR3, the DNA is TGCGCCAGCAGCCAGACTCTAGCGGGAGAAAGCTACGAGCAGTACTTC.

J is TRBJ2-2 and V is TRBV6-1, with TRBD2 matching over 10 bases. V lost 3 bases, J lost 5 bases, and 3 bases stayed unmatched. The CDR3 length is 15 residues. Per the germline V gene, CDR1 is MNHNS and CDR2 is SASEGT. Here the CDR3 reads CASSESGRVTGELFF. For the CDR3, the DNA is TGTGCCAGCAGTGAGAGCGGGAGGGTGACCGGGGAGCTGTTTTTT.

V is TRBV5-1 and J is TRBJ2-7, with D perhaps TRBD1 (5 bases). Between the trimmed V and J ends, which lost 0 bases and 3 bases, there was a span of 10 bases. This CDR3 contains 14 residues. CDR1 is SGHRS and CDR2 is YFSETQ in the germline V gene. CDR3 nucleotide sequence: TGCGCCAGCAGCTTGGTCGCCCAGGGCTACGAGCAGTACTTC. It is translated as CASSLVAQGYEQYF.

The genes are TRBV14 and TRBJ2-1, with D tentatively TRBD2 (6 bases). Trimming pared 3 bases from V and 0 bases from J, leaving 12 bases between. CDR3 length equals 16 residues. Germline values: CDR1 SGHDN, CDR2 FVKESK. The CDR3 DNA reads TGTGCCAGCAGCCATACCGTACTAGCCTCCTACAATGAGCAGTTCTTC. Protein: CASSHTVLASYNEQFF.